The 6 T cell receptor beta chains reported below all come from one sample, sequenced in a study of shared clonotypes between healthy human individuals. CD45RO negativity and positive selection for CCR7 defined naive CD8 cells, a population that excluded terminally differentiated effector memory CD45RA+ cells. The assay was immunoSEQ multiplex PCR, and TCRdb's table has in-frame clones only and misses some. Among approximately 2,000,000 clones listed, 80% to 95% were seen once. Sequencing was done on a sample of naive CD8+ T cells from PBMCs. Source of these receptors: a man aged 18 to 29 in good health. Some clones in this sample may be carry-over from other donors' samples.

The chain is built from TRBV27 and TRBJ2-6; 9 bases line up with TRBD1. Germline V gives CDR1 MNHEY, CDR2 SMNVEV (reference sequence). The length of the CDR3 is 16 residues. After removal of 5 bases from V and 1 base from J, the junction contained 3 bases not matched to a gene. The CDR3 DNA is TGTGCCAGCAGTCAAGGACAGGGGTCTGGGGCCAACGTCCTGACTTTC. This sequence encodes CASSQGQGSGANVLTF.

V and J are TRBV5-1 and TRBJ2-7; D gene uncertain. V was pared by 0 bases and J by 2 bases, with 9 bases between. CDR1 is SGHRS and CDR2 is YFSETQ in the germline V gene. This CDR3 has 14 amino acids. This CDR3 reads CASSLGPTTYEQYF. The CDR3 coding sequence is TGCGCCAGCAGCTTGGGCCCTACCACCTACGAGCAGTACTTC.

This chain uses TRBV11-2 with TRBJ1-2; 8 nucleotides line up with TRBD1. CDR1 and CDR2 (germline): SGHAT, FQNNGV. The CDR3 is 14 amino acids. J lost 3 bases, V lost 2 bases, and 2 bases had no gene match. CDR3 DNA sequence: TGTGCCAGCAGCTTATTACAGGGGGACTATGGCTACACCTTC. This codes for CASSLLQGDYGYTF.

The gene calls are TRBV29-1 and TRBJ1-2, with D possibly being TRBD1 (5 bases). CDR1 and CDR2 from the germline V gene are SQVTM and ANQGSEA. Trimming took off 7 bases at V and 7 bases at J, with 13 bases between the two ends. The CDR3 is 11 amino acids. In nucleotides, the CDR3 is TGCAGCGGGAGGGACTTGTTTGGCTACACCTTC. It encodes CSGRDLFGYTF.

CDR3 nucleotide sequence: TGTGCCAGCAGTTTATCCCGACATAACGAGCAGTACTTC. This translates into CASSLSRHNEQYF. V usage is TRBV27 and J usage is TRBJ2-7; D not certain. The germline V gene encodes CDR1 MNHEY and CDR2 SMNVEV (reference sequence). The CDR3 contains 13 residues. Trimming took off 0 bases at V and 5 bases at J, with 8 bases between the two ends.

On this clone: Other DNA sequences within the sample encode an identical CDR3. The V gene is TRBV30, the J gene TRBJ2-3, with D unresolved. CDR1 and CDR2 (germline): GTSNPN, SVGIG (reference sequence). The CDR3 sequence is 11 residues long. V was shortened by 0 bases and J by 6 bases, with 4 bases between the two germline ends. The CDR3 loop is CAWSVSDTQYF. The CDR3 DNA reads TGTGCCTGGAGTGTATCCGATACGCAGTATTTT.